These 6 T cell receptor beta chains share one sample of origin, sequenced in a study of T cells in Graves' hyperthyroidism and ophthalmopathy (dated by TCRdb to between 2018 and 2020). The library was produced with multiplex PCR. The data were produced on an Illumina HiSeq 2000. TCR beta CDR3 regions were amplified from RNA transcripts. The first round of RT-PCR for the TCR CDR3 was performed with the HTBI primer set and the Qiagen OneStep RT-PCR kit. Starting from the raw public reads, TCRdb applied fastp trimming at Q25, assembled clones with MiXCR and retained in-frame beta chains. Rows are unified per CDR3 protein, each entry keeping the most common DNA and genes. The sample table shows 600,000 or so distinct CDR3 sequences, and around 15% are seen once. Approximately 3.8% of the sample is in the top ten clones. The sequencing input was blood. The receptors were sampled from a woman in her twenties or thirties with Graves' hyperthyroidism.

At least ten counts were recorded for this clonotype. The rearrangement joins TRBV6-1 to TRBJ2-5; no clear D gene. The length of the CDR3 is 12 residues. The V end lost 6 bases, the J end lost 0 bases, and 5 bases lay between the germline ends. Germline V lookup: CDR1 MNHNS, CDR2 SASEGT. As DNA, the CDR3 is TGTGCCAGCAGCCGGGACCAAGAGACCCAGTACTTC. Translating gives CASSRDQETQYF.

This clonotype was observed a few times. This chain links TRBV6-1 with TRBJ1-6; TRBD1 matches at 8 bases. This CDR3 spans 16 amino acids. V gave up 9 bases and J gave up 6 bases; unmatched junction bases: 13. Germline loops: CDR1 MNHNS, CDR2 SASEGT. The CDR3 DNA reads TGTGCCAGTACAGGGGGTGCCCAGACCTTTAATTCACCCCTCCACTTT. As protein: CASTGGAQTFNSPLHF.

V is TRBV2 and J is TRBJ2-5, with D possibly TRBD1 on 5 matching bases. Trimming pared 5 bases from V and 12 bases from J, leaving 13 bases between. This CDR3 contains 11 residues. The germline V gene encodes CDR1 SNHLY and CDR2 FYNNEI. CDR3 bases: TGTGCCAGCAGTCCCAGGGAAACCGAGTACTTC. It specifies CASSPRETEYF.

This clonotype was observed many times. The chain links TRBV5-1 to TRBJ1-1; TRBD1 matches 12 bases. Germline CDR1 SGHRS, CDR2 YFSETQ. Trimming removed 4 bases from V and 1 base from J; junction bases left unmatched: 8. There are 17 residues in the CDR3. The CDR3 sequence is CASSRSGQGASNTEAFF. The CDR3 DNA is TGCGCCAGCAGCCGATCGGGACAGGGGGCGTCGAACACTGAAGCTTTCTTT.

This clonotype was recorded at least ten times. The chain carries TRBV28 and TRBJ2-1, with a weak D call TRBD2 (6 bases). This CDR3 spans 18 amino acids. Germline CDR1 MDHEN, CDR2 SYDVKM. The V end lost 2 bases, the J end lost 3 bases, and 20 bases lay between the germline ends. The chain's CDR3 is CASSLAGPQVQGYNEQFF. The CDR3 region has the DNA TGTGCCAGCAGTTTAGCGGGGCCCCAGGTCCAGGGCTACAATGAGCAGTTCTTC.

This clonotype has more than one count but fewer than ten. The chain combines TRBV20-1 with TRBJ1-5; 10 bases line up with TRBD1. The germline V gene encodes CDR1 DFQATT and CDR2 SNEGSKA (reference sequence). The CDR3 contains 13 residues. Trimming cost V 3 bases and J 5 bases; bases outside gene matches: 1. The CDR3 loop is CSASGTGDQPQHF. The CDR3 DNA is TGCAGTGCTAGCGGGACAGGGGATCAGCCCCAGCATTTT.